This T cell receptor (beta chain) originates from a study of blood T cell repertoires in COVID-19. Clones were read by immunoSEQ multiplex PCR, and TCRdb kept only the in-frame ones, dropping some. The sample records about 240,000 clones, roughly 86% being singletons. The germline V and J ends were trimmed by 5 bases and 5 bases, with 10 bases remaining between them. CDR3 length: 12 amino acids. Looked up from germline, CDR1 is SGHKS and CDR2 is YYEKEE (reference sequence). Sequencing was done on a sample of peripheral blood. This sequence originates from a woman in her 70s with active or convalescent COVID-19. The chain joins TRBV5-5 to TRBJ1-1, with a possible D match to TRBD1 (5 bases). As DNA, the CDR3 is TGTGCCAGCAGACGGGGGGTGACTGAAGCTTTCTTT. Amino acid sequence: CASRRGVTEAFF.